The present T cell receptor (beta chain) was sequenced within a study of patients and donors after allogeneic stem cell transplantation (dated by TCRdb to about 2020). Library method: RT-PCR. Sequencing was carried out with a NextSeq 550. Using fastp at Q25 and MiXCR, TCRdb reprocessed the public reads and kept productive beta chains. CDR3 protein duplicates are merged, each entry listing the most common genes and DNA. Here the sample has 800,000 to 1,000,000 distinct CDR3 sequences; roughly 18% occur a single time. 6% of the sample rests with the top ten. This clonotype was seen at least ten times. No antigen is known for it. The input lacks base qualities; no much larger clone sits a single base away. Taken from the germline V gene (reference sequence), the CDR1 and CDR2 loops are DFQATT and SNEGSKA. Counted from cysteine to phenylalanine, this CDR3 has 16 amino acids. Only the CDR3 DNA stays, 48 bases, in frame from base 1. The germline V and J ends show losses of 1 base and 4 bases respectively, and no gene match explains 10 bases of the junction.

The sample taken for sequencing was blood, either unsorted or a sorted T cell fraction (not recorded which). Recombination connected TRBV20-1 to TRBJ2-5, with TRBD2 matching 9 junction bases. This clonotype was sampled from a human donor who was either an allogeneic HSCT recipient or a stem cell or donor lymphocyte infusion donor (not recorded which). It is not recorded whose cells these are; they may come from a transplant donor. The nucleotide sequence is given as TGCAGTGCTAGAGCCTTGGGCGGGGGGGCCGTAGAGACCCAGTACTTC. Its coded protein is CSARALGGGAVETQYF.